A single sample gave rise to the 3 T cell receptor beta chains below, sequenced in a study of shared clonotypes between healthy human individuals. Positively selected for CCR7, the CD45RO-negative cells used as naive CD8 cells excluded terminally differentiated effector memory CD45RA+ cells. Some clones are missing from TCRdb's copy, which holds only in-frame ones; the method was immunoSEQ multiplex PCR. Of about 2 million clones in the sample, roughly 94% are singletons; the top ten hold approximately 1.2%. Sample: naive CD8+ T cells sorted from blood. The origin of the receptors is a man aged 18 to 29 in good health.

The V gene is TRBV6-5, the J gene TRBJ2-7, with TRBD2 matching 9 bases. The CDR3 extends over 14 amino acids. V trimming: 5 bases; J trimming: 6 bases; junction bases outside the gene matches: 8. The germline gives CDR1 MNHEY, CDR2 SVGAGI. CDR3 sequence reads: CASSPSGERGEQYF. DNA for the CDR3: TGTGCCAGCAGTCCTAGCGGGGAGCGGGGCGAGCAGTACTTC.

The chain couples TRBV4-3 to TRBJ1-1; tentative D call: TRBD1 (5 bases). The CDR3 is 14 amino acids. V lost 1 base and J 3 bases, leaving 9 bases between the germline ends. Germline V gene data show CDR1 as LGHNA and CDR2 as YSLEER. The CDR3 DNA reads as TGCGCCAGCAGCCAAGCGCGGGGCTACACTGAAGCTTTCTTT. Translated: CASSQARGYTEAFF.

A single count supports this clone. This chain links TRBV7-2 with TRBJ2-1; D ambiguous. The CDR3 is 13 residues long. From germline, CDR1 is SGHTA and CDR2 FQGNSA. The germline V and J ends were trimmed by 2 bases and 9 bases, with 11 bases remaining between them. The CDR3 here is CASSLTVGTEQFF. CDR3 nucleotides: TGTGCCAGCAGCTTAACAGTTGGTACTGAGCAGTTCTTC.